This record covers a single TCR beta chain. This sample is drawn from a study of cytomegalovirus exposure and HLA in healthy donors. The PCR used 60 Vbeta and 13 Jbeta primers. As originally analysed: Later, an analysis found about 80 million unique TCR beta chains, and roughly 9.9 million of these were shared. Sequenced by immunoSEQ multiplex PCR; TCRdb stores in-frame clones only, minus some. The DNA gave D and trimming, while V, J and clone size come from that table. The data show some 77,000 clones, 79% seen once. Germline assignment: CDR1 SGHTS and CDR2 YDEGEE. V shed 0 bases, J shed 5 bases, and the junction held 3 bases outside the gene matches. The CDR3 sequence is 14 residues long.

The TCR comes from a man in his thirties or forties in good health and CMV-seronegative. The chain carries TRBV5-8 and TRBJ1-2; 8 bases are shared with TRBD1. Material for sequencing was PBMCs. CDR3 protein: CASSLGQGPYGYTF. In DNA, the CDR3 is TGTGCCAGCAGCTTGGGACAGGGGCCATATGGCTACACCTTC.